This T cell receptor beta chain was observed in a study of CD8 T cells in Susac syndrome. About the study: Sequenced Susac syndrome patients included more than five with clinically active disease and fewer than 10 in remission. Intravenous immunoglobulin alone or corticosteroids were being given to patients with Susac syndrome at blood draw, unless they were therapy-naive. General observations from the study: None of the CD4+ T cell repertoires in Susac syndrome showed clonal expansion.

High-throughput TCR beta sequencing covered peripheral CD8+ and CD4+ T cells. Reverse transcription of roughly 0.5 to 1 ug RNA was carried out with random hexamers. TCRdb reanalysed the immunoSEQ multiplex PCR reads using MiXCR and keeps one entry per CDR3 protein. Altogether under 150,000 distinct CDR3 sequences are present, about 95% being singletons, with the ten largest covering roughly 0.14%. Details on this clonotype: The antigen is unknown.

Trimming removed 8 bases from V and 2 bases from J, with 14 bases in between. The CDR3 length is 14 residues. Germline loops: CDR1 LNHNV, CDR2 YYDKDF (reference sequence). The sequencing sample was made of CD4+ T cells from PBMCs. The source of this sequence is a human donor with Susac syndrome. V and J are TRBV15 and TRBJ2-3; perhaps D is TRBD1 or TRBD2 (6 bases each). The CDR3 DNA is TGTGCCACCCGACTAGACAGGCTCACAGATACGCAGTATTTT. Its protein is CATRLDRLTDTQYF. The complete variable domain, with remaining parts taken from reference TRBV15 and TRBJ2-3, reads DAMVIQNPRYQVTQFGKPVTLSCSQTLNHNVMYWYQQKSSQAPKLLFHYYDKDFNNEADTPDNFQSRRPNTSFCFLDIRSPGLGDTAMYLCATRLDRLTDTQYFGPGTRLTVL.